This T cell receptor beta chain comes out of a study of patients and donors after allogeneic stem cell transplantation (dated by TCRdb to 2019 to 2021). Spanning cysteine to phenylalanine, the CDR3 consists of 15 amino acids. Of all the DNA, just the CDR3 is kept, 45 bases in frame from base 1. From V the trimming removes 5 bases and from J it removes 6 bases, while the gene matches leave 4 bases of the junction unaccounted for. The CDR1 and CDR2 encoded by the germline V gene are SGHAT and FQNNGV. Notes on this clonotype: Its antigen specificity is not known. No clone much larger than this one lies a single base away; base qualities are absent.

The method was RT-PCR. These reads were obtained on a NextSeq 550. TCRdb ran its own pipeline on the public reads, namely fastp trimming at Q25 and MiXCR clone calling, and kept in-frame beta chains. Each CDR3 protein gets just one entry, which takes the most common genes and DNA from the rows behind it. This sample lists approximately 200,000 distinct CDR3 sequences; about 37% were detected once. The ten largest make up 11% of the sample. Material for sequencing was blood, either unsorted or a sorted T cell fraction (not recorded which). The sequence links TRBV11-2 to TRBJ2-1, with 13 bases in between that match TRBD2. This TCR was recovered from a human donor who was either an allogeneic HSCT recipient or a stem cell or donor lymphocyte infusion donor (not recorded which). It is not recorded whose cells these are; they may come from a transplant donor. The CDR3 region has the sequence CASSPGLAGLNEQFF. The bases are TGTGCCAGCAGCCCGGGACTAGCGGGGCTCAATGAGCAGTTCTTC.